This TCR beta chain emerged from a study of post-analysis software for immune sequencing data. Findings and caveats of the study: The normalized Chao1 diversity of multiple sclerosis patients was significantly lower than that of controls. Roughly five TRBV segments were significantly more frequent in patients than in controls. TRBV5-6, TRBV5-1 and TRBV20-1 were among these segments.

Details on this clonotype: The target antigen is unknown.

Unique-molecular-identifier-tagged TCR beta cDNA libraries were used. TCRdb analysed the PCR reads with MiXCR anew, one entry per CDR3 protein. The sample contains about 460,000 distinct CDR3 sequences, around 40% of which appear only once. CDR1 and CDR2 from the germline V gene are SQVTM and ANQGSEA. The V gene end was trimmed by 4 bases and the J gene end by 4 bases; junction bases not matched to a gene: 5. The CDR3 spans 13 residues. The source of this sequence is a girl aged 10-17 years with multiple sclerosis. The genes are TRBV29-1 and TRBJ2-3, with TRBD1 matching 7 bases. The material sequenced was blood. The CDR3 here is CSVAGGPADTQYF. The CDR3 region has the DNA TGCAGCGTTGCAGGGGGTCCGGCAGATACGCAGTATTTT.